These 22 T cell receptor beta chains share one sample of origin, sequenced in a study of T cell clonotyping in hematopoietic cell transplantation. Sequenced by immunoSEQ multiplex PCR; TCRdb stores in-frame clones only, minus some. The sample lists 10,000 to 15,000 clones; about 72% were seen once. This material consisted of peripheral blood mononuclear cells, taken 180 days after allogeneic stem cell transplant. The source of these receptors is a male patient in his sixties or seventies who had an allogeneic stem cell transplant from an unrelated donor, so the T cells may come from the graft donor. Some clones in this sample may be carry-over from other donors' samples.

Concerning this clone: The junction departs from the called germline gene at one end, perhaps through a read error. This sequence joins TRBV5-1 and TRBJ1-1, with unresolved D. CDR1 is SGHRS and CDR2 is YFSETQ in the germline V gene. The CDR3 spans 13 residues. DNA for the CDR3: TGTGCCAGCGCCCCCTGGGGTCCCACTGAAGCTTTCTTT. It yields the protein CASAPWGPTEAFF.

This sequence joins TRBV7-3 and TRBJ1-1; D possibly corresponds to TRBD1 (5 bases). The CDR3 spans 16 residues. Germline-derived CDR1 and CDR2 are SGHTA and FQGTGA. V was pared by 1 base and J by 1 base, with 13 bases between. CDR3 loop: CASSLMVRGGNTEAFF. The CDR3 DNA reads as TGTGCCAGCAGCTTAATGGTACGGGGGGGGAACACTGAAGCTTTCTTT. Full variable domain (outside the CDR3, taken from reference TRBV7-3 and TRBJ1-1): GAGVSQTPSNKVTEKGKYVELRCDPISGHTALYWYRQSLGQGPEFLIYFQGTGAADDSGLPNDRFFAVRPEGSVSTLKIQRTERGDSAVYLCASSLMVRGGNTEAFFGQGTRLTVV.

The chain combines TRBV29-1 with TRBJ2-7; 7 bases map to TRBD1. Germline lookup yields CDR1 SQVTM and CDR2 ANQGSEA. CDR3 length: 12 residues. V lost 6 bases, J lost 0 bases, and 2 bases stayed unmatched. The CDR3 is CSVGQSSYEQYF. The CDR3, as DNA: TGCAGCGTGGGACAGTCCTCCTACGAGCAGTACTTC.

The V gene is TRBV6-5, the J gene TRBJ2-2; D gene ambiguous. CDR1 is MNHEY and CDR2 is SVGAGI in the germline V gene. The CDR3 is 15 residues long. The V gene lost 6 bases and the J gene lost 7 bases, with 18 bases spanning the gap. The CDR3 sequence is CASRQVALPGGELFF. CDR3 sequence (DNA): TGTGCCAGCAGGCAGGTAGCACTACCCGGCGGGGAGCTGTTTTTT.

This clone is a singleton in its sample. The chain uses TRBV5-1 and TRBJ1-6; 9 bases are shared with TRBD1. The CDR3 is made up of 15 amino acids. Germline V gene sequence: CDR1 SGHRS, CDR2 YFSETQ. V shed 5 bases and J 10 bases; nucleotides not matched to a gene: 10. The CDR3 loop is CASRITTGGSSPLHF. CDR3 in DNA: TGCGCCAGCAGAATAACGACAGGGGGTTCGTCACCCCTCCACTTT.

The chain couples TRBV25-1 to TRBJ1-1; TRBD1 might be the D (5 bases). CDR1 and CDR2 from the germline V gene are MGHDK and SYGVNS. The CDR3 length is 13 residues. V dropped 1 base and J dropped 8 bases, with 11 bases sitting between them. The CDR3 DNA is TGTGCCAGCAGTGAATGGGTGGGGCGCGAAGCTTTCTTT. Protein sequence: CASSEWVGREAFF.

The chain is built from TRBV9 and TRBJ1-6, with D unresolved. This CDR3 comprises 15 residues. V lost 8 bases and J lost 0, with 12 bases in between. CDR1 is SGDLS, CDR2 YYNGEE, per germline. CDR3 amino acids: CASGRGSSYNSPLHF. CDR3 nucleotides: TGTGCCAGTGGACGAGGGAGCTCCTATAATTCACCCCTCCACTTT. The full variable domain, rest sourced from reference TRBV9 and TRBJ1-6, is DSGVTQTPKHLITATGQRVTLRCSPRSGDLSVYWYQQSLDQGLQFLIQYYNGEERAKGNILERFSAQQFPDLHSELNLSSLELGDSALYFCASGRGSSYNSPLHFGNGTRLTVT.

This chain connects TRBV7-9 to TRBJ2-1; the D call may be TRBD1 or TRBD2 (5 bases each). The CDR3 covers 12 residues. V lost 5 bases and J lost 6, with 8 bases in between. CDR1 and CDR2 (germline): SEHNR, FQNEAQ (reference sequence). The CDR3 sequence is CASSEGTNEQFF. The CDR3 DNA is TGTGCCAGCAGCGAGGGGACCAATGAGCAGTTCTTC.

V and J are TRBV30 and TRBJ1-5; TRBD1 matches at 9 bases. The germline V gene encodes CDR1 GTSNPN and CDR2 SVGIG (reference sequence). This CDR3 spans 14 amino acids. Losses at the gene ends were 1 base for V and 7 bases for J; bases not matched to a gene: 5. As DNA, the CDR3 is TGTGCCTGGAGTGGACAGGGGGGGCGACAGCCCCAGCATTTT. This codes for CAWSGQGGRQPQHF.

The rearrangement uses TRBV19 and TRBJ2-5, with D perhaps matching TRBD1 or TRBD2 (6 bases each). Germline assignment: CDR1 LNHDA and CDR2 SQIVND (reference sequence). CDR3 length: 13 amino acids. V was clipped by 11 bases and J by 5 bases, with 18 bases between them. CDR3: CAVARGREETQYF. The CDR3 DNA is TGTGCCGTCGCCCGGGGGCGTGAGGAGACCCAGTACTTC.

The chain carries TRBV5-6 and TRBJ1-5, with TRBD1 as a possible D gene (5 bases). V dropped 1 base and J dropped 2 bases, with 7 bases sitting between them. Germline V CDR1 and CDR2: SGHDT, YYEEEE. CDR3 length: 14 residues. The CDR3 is CASSLLGGNQPQHF. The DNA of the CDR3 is TGTGCCAGCAGCTTGTTGGGGGGCAATCAGCCCCAGCATTTT.

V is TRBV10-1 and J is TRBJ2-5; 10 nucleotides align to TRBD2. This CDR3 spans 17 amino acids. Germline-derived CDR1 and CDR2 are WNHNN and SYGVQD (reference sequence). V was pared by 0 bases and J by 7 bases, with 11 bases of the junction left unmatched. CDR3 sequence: CASSESFGTSDISTQYF. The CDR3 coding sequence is TGCGCCAGCAGTGAGTCATTCGGGACTAGCGATATCTCGACCCAGTACTTC.

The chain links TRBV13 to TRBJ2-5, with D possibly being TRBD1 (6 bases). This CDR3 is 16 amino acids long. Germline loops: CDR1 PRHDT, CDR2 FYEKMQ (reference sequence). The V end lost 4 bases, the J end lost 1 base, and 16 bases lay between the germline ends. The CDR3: CASSSESTGTQETQYF. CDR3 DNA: TGTGCCAGCAGCTCGGAAAGCACAGGGACCCAAGAGACCCAGTACTTC.

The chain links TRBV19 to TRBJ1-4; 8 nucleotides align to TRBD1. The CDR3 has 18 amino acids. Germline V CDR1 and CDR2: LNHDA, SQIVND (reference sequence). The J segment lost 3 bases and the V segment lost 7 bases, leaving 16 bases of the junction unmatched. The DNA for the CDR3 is TGTGCCAGTATCCGTCACTACAGGGGGGGTTTGGCTAATGAAAAACTGTTTTTT. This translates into CASIRHYRGGLANEKLFF.

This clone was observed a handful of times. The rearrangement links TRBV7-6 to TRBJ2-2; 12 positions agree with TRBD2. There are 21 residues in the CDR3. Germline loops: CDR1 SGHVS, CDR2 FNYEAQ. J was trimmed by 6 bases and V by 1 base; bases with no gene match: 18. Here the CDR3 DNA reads TGTGCCAGCAGCTTAGTTTTATTGGTGACTAGCGGGAGAAAGATGGCCGGGGAGCTGTTTTTT. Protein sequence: CASSLVLLVTSGRKMAGELFF.

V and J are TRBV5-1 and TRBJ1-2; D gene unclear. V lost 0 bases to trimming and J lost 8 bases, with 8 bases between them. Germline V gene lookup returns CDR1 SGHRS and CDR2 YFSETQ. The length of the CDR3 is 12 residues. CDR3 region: CASSLGRAGYTF. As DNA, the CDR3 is TGCGCCAGCAGCTTGGGCAGAGCGGGCTACACCTTC.

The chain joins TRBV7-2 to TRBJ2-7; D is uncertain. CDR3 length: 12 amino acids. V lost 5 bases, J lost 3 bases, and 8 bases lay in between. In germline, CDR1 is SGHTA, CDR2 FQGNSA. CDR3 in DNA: TGTGCCAGCAGCCTCCGTCGCTACGAGCAGTACTTC. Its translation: CASSLRRYEQYF.

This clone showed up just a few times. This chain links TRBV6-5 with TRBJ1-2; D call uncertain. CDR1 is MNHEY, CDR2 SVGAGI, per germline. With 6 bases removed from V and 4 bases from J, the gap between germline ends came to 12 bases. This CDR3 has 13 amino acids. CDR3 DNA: TGTGCCAGCAGGAACCAGATCTCCTATGGCTACACCTTC. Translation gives CASRNQISYGYTF.

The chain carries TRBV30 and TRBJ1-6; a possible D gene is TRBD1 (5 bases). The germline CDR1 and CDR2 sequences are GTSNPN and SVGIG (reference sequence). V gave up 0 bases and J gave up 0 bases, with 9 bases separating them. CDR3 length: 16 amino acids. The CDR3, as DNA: TGTGCCTGGAGTGTTTCAGGGAGCTCCTATAATTCACCCCTCCACTTT. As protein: CAWSVSGSSYNSPLHF.

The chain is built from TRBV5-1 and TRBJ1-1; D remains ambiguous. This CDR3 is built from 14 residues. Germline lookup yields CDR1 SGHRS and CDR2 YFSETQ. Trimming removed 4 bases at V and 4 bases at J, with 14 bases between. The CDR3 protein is CASSAQVESTEAFF. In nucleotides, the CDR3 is TGCGCCAGCAGCGCTCAGGTAGAGAGCACTGAAGCTTTCTTT.

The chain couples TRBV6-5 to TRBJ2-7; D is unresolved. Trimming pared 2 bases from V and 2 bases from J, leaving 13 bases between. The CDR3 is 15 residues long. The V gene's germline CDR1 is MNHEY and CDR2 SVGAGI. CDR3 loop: CASSYNGGSPYEQYF. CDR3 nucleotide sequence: TGTGCCAGCAGTTACAATGGCGGCAGTCCCTACGAGCAGTACTTC.

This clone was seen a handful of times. The CDR3 DNA is TGTGCCAGCAGCTTTAACCAGGGGAGCCCCTATGGCTACACCTTC. This sequence encodes CASSFNQGSPYGYTF. The V call is TRBV7-2, the J call TRBJ1-2; the D gene is possibly TRBD1 (6 bases). CDR1 and CDR2 (germline): SGHTA, FQGNSA. V lost 3 bases to trimming and J lost 4 bases, with 15 bases between them. The CDR3 has 15 amino acids.